The 21 T cell receptor beta chains below all came from one sample that was sequenced in a study of blood T cell repertoires in COVID-19. TCRdb's copy holds only in-frame clones and misses some; the assay was immunoSEQ multiplex PCR. Of 110,000 to 150,000 clones in the sample, around 80% were seen once. Source material: peripheral blood. These receptors were obtained from a woman aged 55-70 years with acute or convalescent COVID-19.

The chain recombines TRBV5-4 with TRBJ2-1, with 7 bases aligning to TRBD2. Germline V lookup: CDR1 SGHNT, CDR2 YYREEE (reference sequence). The CDR3 has 15 residues. The V gene end was trimmed by 4 bases and the J gene end by 8 bases; junction bases not matched to a gene: 12. Here the CDR3 DNA reads TGTGCCAGCAGCAGAAGAGCGGGATGGGTCGATGAGCAGTTCTTC. Protein product: CASSRRAGWVDEQFF.

This chain joins TRBV7-2 and TRBJ2-3; the D gene is possibly TRBD2 (5 bases). Trimming took off 5 bases at V and 4 bases at J, with 16 bases between the two ends. The CDR3 is made up of 15 amino acids. Germline CDR1 and CDR2: SGHTA and FQGNSA. The CDR3 loop is CASSPRAPPADTQYF. The CDR3 DNA reads TGTGCCAGCAGCCCGAGGGCCCCGCCGGCAGATACGCAGTATTTT.

Only one count was recorded for this clone. The chain recombines TRBV19 with TRBJ1-2; D is unresolved. The germline gives CDR1 LNHDA, CDR2 SQIVND (reference sequence). The CDR3 is 15 amino acids. V lost 1 base and J lost 4, with 13 bases in between. The CDR3 coding sequence is TGTGCCAGTAGTATAGCTCGGGTGTCCGGCTATGGCTACACCTTC. Residues: CASSIARVSGYGYTF.

The rearrangement joins TRBV19 to TRBJ2-1; tentatively, D is TRBD1 (6 bases). CDR3 size: 16 residues. The germline V gene has CDR1 LNHDA and CDR2 SQIVND (reference sequence). Trimming left V 5 bases short and J 6 bases short, with 20 bases between. CDR3: CASSARQALQGNEQFF. In DNA, the CDR3 is TGTGCCAGTAGTGCCCGACAGGCCCTGCAAGGCAATGAGCAGTTCTTC.

This chain links TRBV13 with TRBJ2-2; possible D gene TRBD2, 6 bases. Germline V CDR1 and CDR2: PRHDT, FYEKMQ (reference sequence). The CDR3 contains 12 residues. Trimming removed 7 bases at V and 7 bases at J, with 10 bases between. Written as DNA, the CDR3 is TGTGCCAGCACTCCGGGGGTCGGGGAGCTGTTTTTT. Translating it yields CASTPGVGELFF.

The gene calls are TRBV5-6 and TRBJ2-7; 9 bases fit TRBD2. Germline V gene sequence: CDR1 SGHDT, CDR2 YYEEEE. This CDR3 spans 14 amino acids. Trimming cost V 0 bases and J 6 bases; bases outside gene matches: 4. CDR3 nucleotides: TGTGCCAGCAGCTTGGGCGGGAGGGTTATCGAGCAGTACTTC. It specifies CASSLGGRVIEQYF.

V usage is TRBV7-8 and J usage is TRBJ2-7; D might be TRBD2 (6 bases). Germline-derived CDR1 and CDR2 are SGHVS and FQNEAQ. Trimming pared 5 bases from V and 5 bases from J, leaving 16 bases between. CDR3 length: 14 amino acids. In nucleotides, the CDR3 is TGTGCCAGCAGCCCGCGGGACTCCCCGAACGAGCAGTACTTC. Protein: CASSPRDSPNEQYF.

This clone was seen repeatedly, ten times or more. The chain links TRBV20-1 to TRBJ1-2; 9 bases are shared with TRBD1. The CDR3 consists of 12 residues. Germline V gene lookup returns CDR1 DFQATT and CDR2 SNEGSKA (reference sequence). V was clipped by 3 bases and J by 5 bases; unmatched bases: 1. The CDR3 region is CSASGTGYGYTF. In DNA, the CDR3 is TGCAGTGCTAGTGGGACAGGGTATGGCTACACCTTC.

The V gene is TRBV19, the J gene TRBJ2-2; the match to TRBD2 covers 10 bases. Per the germline V gene, CDR1 is LNHDA and CDR2 is SQIVND (reference sequence). Trimming at V came to 9 bases and at J to 5 bases, leaving 3 bases not matched to a gene. The CDR3 extends over 13 amino acids. Here the CDR3 reads CASRGLATGELFF. The CDR3 DNA reads TGTGCCAGCCGGGGACTAGCGACCGGGGAGCTGTTTTTT.

The gene calls are TRBV27 and TRBJ1-1; the match to TRBD1 covers 7 bases. Germline loops: CDR1 MNHEY, CDR2 SMNVEV (reference sequence). V was pared by 6 bases and J by 1 base, with 14 bases of the junction left unmatched. This CDR3 comprises 17 residues. The CDR3 nucleotides are TGTGCCAGCAGCCGACAGGGAGTGTTCGGGCAGAACACTGAAGCTTTCTTT. Its translation is CASSRQGVFGQNTEAFF.

V and J are TRBV4-1 and TRBJ2-3; the D gene is possibly TRBD1 (6 bases). The germline V gene encodes CDR1 MGHRA and CDR2 YSYEKL. The CDR3 spans 15 residues. V was clipped by 3 bases and J by 3 bases, with 13 bases between them. CDR3 coding DNA: TGCGCCAGCAGCCAGGCTTACAGGGTAACAGATACGCAGTATTTT. This gives the protein CASSQAYRVTDTQYF.

The V call is TRBV7-8, the J call TRBJ2-1; 8 bases match TRBD2. Germline values: CDR1 SGHVS, CDR2 FQNEAQ. This CDR3 region has 13 residues. V lost 11 bases to trimming and J lost 7 bases; unmatched junction nucleotides: 10. The CDR3 DNA reads TGTGCCGGCGGGGCGGGAGGAGGTAATGAGCAGTTCTTC. Translating gives CAGGAGGGNEQFF. The full variable domain, in which reference TRBV7-8 and TRBJ2-1 provide the parts outside the CDR3, is GAGVSQSPRYKVAKRGQDVALRCDPISGHVSLFWYQQALGQGPEFLTYFQNEAQLDKSGLPSDRFFAERPEGSVSTLKIQRTQQEDSAVYLCAGGAGGGNEQFFGPGTRLTVL.

This chain joins TRBV10-3 and TRBJ1-1; weak D call: TRBD1 (5 bases). The ends were cut back, 3 bases at V and 3 bases at J, with 14 bases in the middle. Germline lookup yields CDR1 ENHRY and CDR2 SYGVKD. The CDR3 contains 15 residues. DNA of the CDR3: TGTGCCATCAGTGATGGTAGGGGCCAGGACACTGAAGCTTTCTTT. It specifies CAISDGRGQDTEAFF.

This chain uses TRBV28 with TRBJ2-5; weak D call: TRBD2 (7 bases). The CDR3 consists of 17 residues. Germline V CDR1 and CDR2: MDHEN, SYDVKM. The V end was cut by 7 bases, the J end by 2 bases, with 23 bases between. CDR3 coding DNA: TGTGCCAGCACCATGGGACTACTGGCAGGGGTTCAAGAGACCCAGTACTTC. It is translated as CASTMGLLAGVQETQYF.

The chain is built from TRBV19 and TRBJ2-7; 9 bases align to TRBD2. Germline lookup yields CDR1 LNHDA and CDR2 SQIVND (reference sequence). The CDR3 contains 14 residues. V was pared by 2 bases and J by 7 bases, with 6 bases of the junction left unmatched. CDR3 region: CASSIYSGRGEQYF. CDR3 bases: TGTGCCAGTAGTATATATAGCGGGAGAGGGGAGCAGTACTTC. The variable domain in full, completed from reference TRBV19 and TRBJ2-7, reads DGGITQSPKYLFRKEGQNVTLSCEQNLNHDAMYWYRQDPGQGLRLIYYSQIVNDFQKGDIAEGYSVSREKKESFPLTVTSAQKNPTAFYLCASSIYSGRGEQYFGPGTRLTVT.

The chain recombines TRBV9 with TRBJ2-7; TRBD2 might be the D (6 bases). The CDR3 runs 15 residues. Trimming took off 7 bases at V and 3 bases at J, with 20 bases between the two ends. CDR1 SGDLS and CDR2 YYNGEE come from the germline V gene. The CDR3 loop is CASGGSPGARYEQYF. In DNA form, the CDR3 reads TGTGCCAGCGGGGGGTCTCCGGGAGCTCGCTACGAGCAGTACTTC.

The rearrangement joins TRBV6-2 or TRBV6-3 to TRBJ2-7; D is unclear. Germline lookup yields CDR1 MNHEY and CDR2 SVGEGT. CDR3 length: 14 amino acids. V dropped 5 bases and J dropped 3 bases, with 14 bases sitting between them. CDR3 residues: CASSPRSLGYEQYF. CDR3 nucleotides: TGTGCCAGCAGTCCCCGGTCCCTAGGCTACGAGCAGTACTTC.

The gene calls are TRBV9 and TRBJ1-3, with D perhaps matching TRBD1 (6 bases). Trimming cost V 4 bases and J 2 bases, with 16 bases left between them. Germline V gene sequence: CDR1 SGDLS, CDR2 YYNGEE. There are 16 residues in the CDR3. CDR3 nucleotide sequence: TGTGCCAGCAGCAAAGGGGGGGCGACGGCTGGAAACACCATATATTTT. Encoded protein: CASSKGGATAGNTIYF.

The chain joins TRBV14 to TRBJ1-2; D not certain. Per the germline V gene, CDR1 is SGHDN and CDR2 is FVKESK. The CDR3 is made up of 16 amino acids. V lost 2 bases and J 1 base, leaving 14 bases between the germline ends. The CDR3 DNA reads TGTGCCAGCAGCCAACGAGGGAGTTGGCTTAACTATGGCTACACCTTC. Amino acids: CASSQRGSWLNYGYTF. Together with reference TRBV14 and TRBJ1-2, the CDR3 gives the full variable domain: EAGVTQFPSHSVIEKGQTVTLRCDPISGHDNLYWYRRVMGKEIKFLLHFVKESKQDESGMPNNRFLAERTGGTYSTLKVQPAELEDSGVYFCASSQRGSWLNYGYTFGSGTRLTVV.

The V and J genes are TRBV29-1 and TRBJ1-1; perhaps TRBD1 as D (6 bases). V shed 7 bases and J shed 5 bases, with 14 bases lying between them. Germline CDR1 reads SQVTM; CDR2 reads ANQGSEA. CDR3 length: 12 residues. In nucleotides, the CDR3 is TGCAGCGCGAGAACAGGGAGAACTGAAGCTTTCTTT. Encoded protein: CSARTGRTEAFF.

A few counts support this clone. The rearrangement joins TRBV4-2 to TRBJ2-7; tentatively, D is TRBD2 (5 bases). This CDR3 is 14 amino acids long. Between the trimmed V and J ends, which lost 0 bases and 7 bases, there was a span of 13 bases. The germline gives CDR1 LGHNA, CDR2 YNFKEQ. The CDR3 spells CASSQEEGTGEQYF. The CDR3 DNA follows: TGTGCCAGCAGCCAAGAAGAGGGTACGGGAGAGCAGTACTTC.